This TCR beta chain was profiled in a study of T cells in localized non-small cell lung cancer. Study conclusions and caveats: Median detection of top 100 tumor clones in adjacent lung was about 60 clones. Measurement of T cell clonality placed uninvolved adjacent lung highest, above the level in tumor.

V trimming: 2 bases; J trimming: 5 bases; junction bases outside the gene matches: 4. This CDR3 is built from 15 residues. Germline V gene sequence: CDR1 SGHRS, CDR2 YFSETQ. To note about this clone: No antigen is known for it.

Repertoires were generated with immunoSEQ multiplex PCR, while TCRdb's copy carries only in-frame clones and drops some. The table has around 41,000 clones, 85% to 90% seen once; the top ten hold 2.6%. The origin of this receptor is a female donor of 60 years or more with stage I squamous cell lung carcinoma. V gene TRBV5-1 combines with J gene TRBJ2-2; TRBD2 agrees at 9 bases. The sequencing used peripheral blood, collected before any cancer treatment. CDR3 nucleotides: TGCGCCAGCAGCTTCAATGCGGGAGGGACCGGGGAGCTGTTTTTT. This sequence encodes CASSFNAGGTGELFF.